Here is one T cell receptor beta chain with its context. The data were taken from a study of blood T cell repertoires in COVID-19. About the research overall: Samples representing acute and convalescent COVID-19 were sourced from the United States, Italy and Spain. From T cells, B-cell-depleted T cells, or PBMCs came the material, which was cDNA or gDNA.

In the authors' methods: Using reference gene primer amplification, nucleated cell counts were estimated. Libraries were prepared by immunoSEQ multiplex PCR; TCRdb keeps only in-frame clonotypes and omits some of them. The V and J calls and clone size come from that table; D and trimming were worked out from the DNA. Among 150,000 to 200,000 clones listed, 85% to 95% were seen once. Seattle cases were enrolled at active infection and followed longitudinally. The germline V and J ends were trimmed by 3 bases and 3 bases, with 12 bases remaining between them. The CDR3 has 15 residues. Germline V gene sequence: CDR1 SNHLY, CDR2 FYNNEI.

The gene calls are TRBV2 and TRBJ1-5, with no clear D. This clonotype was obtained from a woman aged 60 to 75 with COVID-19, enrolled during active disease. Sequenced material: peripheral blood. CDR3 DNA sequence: TGTGCCAGCAGTGATATCCGGTCCACCAATCAGCCCCAGCATTTT. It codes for CASSDIRSTNQPQHF.